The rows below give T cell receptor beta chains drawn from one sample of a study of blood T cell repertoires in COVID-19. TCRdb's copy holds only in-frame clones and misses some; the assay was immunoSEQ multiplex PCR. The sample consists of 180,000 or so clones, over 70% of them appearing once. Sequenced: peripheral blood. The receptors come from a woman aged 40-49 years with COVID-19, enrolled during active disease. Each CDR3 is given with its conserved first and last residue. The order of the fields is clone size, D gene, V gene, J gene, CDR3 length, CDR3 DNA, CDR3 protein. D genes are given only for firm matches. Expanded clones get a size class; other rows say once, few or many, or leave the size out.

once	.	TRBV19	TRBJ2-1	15	TGTGCCAGTAGTTTCGTGGGAGGGGGTCGGGCTGAGCAGTTCTTC	CASSFVGGGRAEQFF
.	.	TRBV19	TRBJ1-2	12	TGTGCCAGTAGTAGTACAGGCTATGGCTACACCTTC	CASSSTGYGYTF
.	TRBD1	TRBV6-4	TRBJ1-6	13	TGTGCCAGCAGTGAGACAGGGGGATCACCCCTCCACTTT	CASSETGGSPLHF
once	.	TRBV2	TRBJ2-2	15	TGTGCCAGCAGTGGGCAGGGGAAGGCCACCGGGGAGCTGTTTTTT	CASSGQGKATGELFF
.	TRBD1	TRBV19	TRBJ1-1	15	TGTGCCAGTACGGCGAGACAGGGAGGACAAACTGAAGCTTTCTTT	CASTARQGGQTEAFF
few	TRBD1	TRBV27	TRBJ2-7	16	TGTGCCAGCACCTCGACAGGGGGTCTCAACTCCTACGAGCAGTACTTC	CASTSTGGLNSYEQYF
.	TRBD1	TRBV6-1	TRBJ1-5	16	TGTGCCAGCAGTGAACTTGGGACAGGGTCGAATCAGCCCCAGCATTTT	CASSELGTGSNQPQHF
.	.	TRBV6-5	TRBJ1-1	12	TGTGCCAGCACGGGGGTGAACACTGAAGCTTTCTTT	CASTGVNTEAFF
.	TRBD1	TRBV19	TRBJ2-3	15	TGTGCCAGTAGTTGGACAGGGGACGGTGGGAATACGCAGTATTTT	CASSWTGDGGNTQYF
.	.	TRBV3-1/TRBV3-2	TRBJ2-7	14	TGTGCCAGCAGCTATACAGTGACTACCTACGAGCAGTACTTC	CASSYTVTTYEQYF
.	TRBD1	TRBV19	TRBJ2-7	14	TGTGCCAGTAAGGGGGACAGGGGGAGAAACGAGCAGTACTTC	CASKGDRGRNEQYF
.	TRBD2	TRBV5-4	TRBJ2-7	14	TGTGCCAGCAGCTCCTCAGGGACTAGCTACGAGCAGTACTTC	CASSSSGTSYEQYF
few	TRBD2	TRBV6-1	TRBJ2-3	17	TGTGCCAGCAGTGTGGATAGCGGGGGGGCCGGCACAGATACGCAGTATTTT	CASSVDSGGAGTDTQYF
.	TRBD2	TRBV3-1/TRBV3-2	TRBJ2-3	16	TGTGCCAGCAGCGGGCCTGTAGCGGGGGGCCCAGATACGCAGTATTTT	CASSGPVAGGPDTQYF
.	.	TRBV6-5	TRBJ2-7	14	TGTGCCAGCAGTACAGGGGGGAGGGTCGACGAGCAGTACTTC	CASSTGGRVDEQYF
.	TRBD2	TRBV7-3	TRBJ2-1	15	TGTGCCAGCAGCTCCCGGGGGGGTAGCATGGGTGAGCAGTTCTTC	CASSSRGGSMGEQFF
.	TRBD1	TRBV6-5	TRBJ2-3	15	TGTGCCAGCAGTTACTTGGGACAGGACACAGATACGCAGTATTTT	CASSYLGQDTDTQYF
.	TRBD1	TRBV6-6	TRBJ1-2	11	TGTGCCAGCAGGGGACAGGGCGAAAGCACCTTC	CASRGQGESTF
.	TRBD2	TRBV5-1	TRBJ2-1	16	TGCGCCAGCAGCTCTCAACCTAGCGGGGGGGCCGATGAGCAGTTCTTC	CASSSQPSGGADEQFF
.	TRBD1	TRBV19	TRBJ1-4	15	TGTGCCAGTAGTATACCGGGACAGGGGTATGAAAAACTGTTTTTT	CASSIPGQGYEKLFF
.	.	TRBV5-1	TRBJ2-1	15	TGCGCCAGCAGCTTGATGATCCAGGGGGGCAATGAGCAGTTCTTC	CASSLMIQGGNEQFF
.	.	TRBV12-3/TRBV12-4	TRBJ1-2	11	TGTGCCAGCAGTTTGGGGGGGTCCTACACCTTC	CASSLGGSYTF